This T cell receptor beta chain derives from a study of Ad26.COV2.S vaccination and SARS-CoV-2 variants. About the research overall: A COV1001 Ad26.COV2.S trial-arm participant provided the sample. Once or twice, 56 days apart, Ad26.COV2.S was delivered intramuscularly. General study results and limits: Quantification of TCR breadth and depth may have yielded underestimates of total T cell responses.

Per germline, CDR1 SGHNT and CDR2 YENEEA. CDR3 length equals 14 residues. Trimming took off 5 bases at V and 4 bases at J, with 14 bases between the two ends. In its sample, this clone was seen a few times. Its specificity is unknown. TCRdb keeps only in-frame clones here, not all; method: immunoSEQ multiplex PCR. This table has about 350,000 clones, roughly 87% appearing once. The treatment here: approximately 18 received Ad26.COV2.S at low or high dose, single or two shots; roughly five received placebo; per-sample allocation not given. The samples were gathered on day 63 after the first injection of vaccine or placebo. Built on an Ad26 vector, the vaccine expressed Wuhan-strain SARS-CoV-2 spike.

The sample in question was peripheral blood, obtained in a trial of Ad26.COV2.S vaccine versus placebo. The chain combines TRBV11-3 with TRBJ1-2; no clear D. This clonotype was sampled from a person between 18 and 59 years old who received the Ad26.COV2.S COVID-19 vaccine or a placebo. DNA of the CDR3: TGTGCCAGCAGCCCCACGAAGAGTATCTATGGCTACACCTTC. This codes for CASSPTKSIYGYTF.